Listed below are T cell receptor beta chains from one sample, sequenced in a study of T cells in Graves' hyperthyroidism and ophthalmopathy. TCRdb re-called the multiplex PCR reads with MiXCR, one entry per CDR3 protein. The sample yields a few hundred thousand distinct CDR3 sequences, over 12% seen once. Sequenced input: blood. These TCRs come from a woman aged 55-70 years with Graves' ophthalmopathy. Both conserved end residues are part of each CDR3. The order of the fields is D gene, V gene, clone size, CDR3 protein. D genes are given only for firm matches. The listing skips clone size in some rows; elsewhere it reads once, few, many or a size class.

TRBD1,TRBV3-1,many,CASSHLTGPGELFF
TRBD2,TRBV11-2,-,CASSPPSGTYQETQYF
-,TRBV5-1,few,CASSLNQDSLRNEQFF
TRBD2,TRBV2,many,CASSPGLAGEEDTQYF
-,TRBV3-1,few,CASSQDAKGYQPQHF
-,TRBV3-1,many,CASSQEGNNEQFF
-,TRBV5-1,many,CASSLGFRDADNSPLHF
-,TRBV2,-,CASSLTRQATDTQYF
-,TRBV2,many,CASKASSTGELFF
TRBD1,TRBV28,many,CASSPGQGRYNEQFF
TRBD1,TRBV20-1,many,CSARDLGTGGSNEQFF
-,TRBV7-4,few,CASSSGAALAKNIQYF
-,TRBV5-1,many,CASSLLGDQASEQFF
-,TRBV28,-,CASNGGTVNTEAFF
TRBD2,TRBV29-1,many,CSVVASGRAGTGELFF
TRBD2,TRBV2,many,CASSFSGGPYNEQFF
-,TRBV5-1,many,CASRGDSPNTGELFF
TRBD1,TRBV19,-,CASSIFGQGPDTQYF
-,TRBV18,many,CASSPPRAQGVETQYF
-,TRBV30,few,CAWRPNNKGQYF
TRBD2,TRBV12-3/TRBV12-4,many,CASSGTSGRDTQYF
-,TRBV27,-,CASSHKPGGQETQYF
-,TRBV2,-,CASRPLAGSQEKLFF
-,TRBV30,many,CAVGGTPNSPLHF
TRBD2,TRBV6-1,few,CASSEYRGAGSVGMDEQFF
TRBD2,TRBV4-1,few,CASRRLAGGNEQFF
-,TRBV27,-,CASFDWGTNSPLHF
TRBD1,TRBV3-1,many,CASSHGTGGRNSPLHF
-,TRBV3-1,many,CASSQVMGAPYGYTF
TRBD2,TRBV10-3,-,CAAEAGGPYNEQFF
TRBD1,TRBV14,-,CASSQVTGGPSEQYF
TRBD1,TRBV12-5,-,CASGPGGLNEQFF
-,TRBV5-1,many,CASSLVGGRGTQYF
-,TRBV20-1,many,CSARDRTRQNYGYTF
TRBD2,TRBV29-1,few,CKASGNYNEQFF
TRBD2,TRBV28,many,CASRTGTSGASSYNEQFF
-,TRBV11-2,many,CASSPIRGHYEQYF
-,TRBV7-8,few,CASSPFRVTDTQYF
-,TRBV28,many,CASSLGGRISNQPQHF
TRBD1,TRBV20-1,many,CSAPRDSRNEQFF
-,TRBV18,medium-sized,CASSESNQPQHF
-,TRBV15,many,CATSPGTSDTGELFF
TRBD1,TRBV6-1,-,CASSADRDAYNEQFF